This T cell receptor (beta chain) appears in the sequencing data of a study of cytomegalovirus exposure and HLA in healthy donors (dated by TCRdb to about 2017). For the study in its entirety: An earlier analysis of approximately 590 of the donors reported more than 250 Gb of sequence data and more than 90 million unique TCR beta sequences from approximately 180 million T cells. Four or five DR-DQ haplotypes were handled as single units for association and clustering, since linkage in the cohort was strong. Genome-wide SNP genotypes for about three fifths of the roughly 670 donors were used in a later genetic analysis, which treated that subset as a discovery cohort. Donor age, sex, ethnicity and CMV serostatus were collected together with the repertoire data. On average, roughly 250,000 unique TCR beta nucleotide sequences were sequenced per donor among about 400 genotyped donors of the cohort, with 15% to 20% of those sequences being non-productive. The study used immunosequencing to profile the T cell repertoires of approximately 640 subjects and linked those repertoires to cytomegalovirus serostatus. In an earlier analysis of 587 of the donors, high-throughput TCR beta sequencing was used to judge whether each TCR beta V gene segment behaved as functional or pseudogenic. The study aimed to test whether signatures of past pathogen exposure could be identified by cataloging public T cell receptors. HLA typing included class I and class II loci at four-digit resolution. Of the approximately 400 genotyped donors, approximately 80% were placed in the genetic ancestry cluster associated with self-reported Caucasian donors. An early release covering roughly 640 HLA-typed donors comprised roughly 300 gigabases of sequencing data and roughly 85 million unique TCR sequences. To predict cytomegalovirus infection status, the study combined high-throughput TCR immunosequencing, statistical association of individual TCRs with disease status, and machine learning. Rather than drawing on any new phenotypic data, the later analysis identified candidate immune exposures from TCR beta sequences and the way those sequences occurred across donors. A later analysis re-examined previously published TCR beta repertoires from 610 or so donors and added high-resolution HLA genotyping to investigate patterns of TCR occurrence. The number of typed donors differed by locus: about 620-630 for A, B, C, DRB1 and DQB1; approximately 530 for DQA1; around 610 for DPA1; and roughly 470 for DPB1. All discovery cohort repertoires had been generated on a single sequencing platform. In addition to the first cohort of approximately 670 subjects, a separate validation cohort of over 90 different subjects was used.

The method was the immunoSEQ multiplex PCR assay. A mixture of 60 forward primers for TCR Vbeta segments and 13 reverse primers for TCR Jbeta segments was used in the multiplex PCR. The CDR3 region of rearranged TCR beta genes was amplified from genomic DNA with a multiplex PCR assay. The Illumina HiSeq System was used to sequence the amplified TCR beta libraries as 87-base-pair reads. Processing in the source paper ran as follows. A later analysis counted approximately 74 million unique TCR beta chains across the 670 or so repertoires, and some 12 million of these chains were shared by at least two donors. To remove PCR and sequencing errors, raw reads were error-corrected and collapsed into unique sequences using a nearest-neighbor algorithm that merged closely related sequences. CDR3 sequences were aligned to IMGT reference sequences to assign V, D and J gene segments. For a sequence to be retained, a match of at least six nucleotides to both a V gene segment and a J gene segment was required. Rearrangements were classified as productive when the CDR3 lacked stop codons and remained in frame with V and J, and all other rearrangements were classified as non-productive. Following IMGT convention, CDR3 was defined as the stretch from the second conserved V-encoded cysteine up to the conserved J-encoded phenylalanine. In an earlier analysis of 500 to 650 of the donors, sequences lacking an unambiguous match to a single V gene segment were excluded. In an earlier analysis of 500 to 750 of the donors, V segments were called functional above 56.7% productive rearrangements and were called segregating when the between-donor standard deviation exceeded 5%. To diagnose cytomegalovirus status from the catalog of TCR beta chain sequences, a statistical classification framework was built. In a later analysis, TCR nucleotide sequences were compared against IMGT/GENE-DB human TR gene sequences so that V and J genes could be assigned. A later analysis assigned CDR3 sequences and most-parsimonious VDJ recombination scenarios with the TCRdist pipeline. In a later analysis, each TCR beta chain was defined by its CDR3 amino acid sequence together with its V-gene family, and reads lacking a unique V-gene family were excluded. As a way to deal with suspected cross-contamination and a sequencing artifact, a later analysis dropped 450 to 700 nucleotide sequences that were highly shared and had low generation probability. In a later analysis, a clonal expansion index for each public chain was calculated from normalized within-repertoire ranks of inferred template counts. In a later analysis, generation probabilities were computed with a VDJ recombination model fitted to out-of-frame rearrangements, and the resulting probabilities were checked against IGoR. Hypergeometric tests were used in a later analysis to score TCR-TCR, TCR-HLA and TCR-CMV co-occurrence, with a repertoire-size bias correction applied to the TCR pairs. To estimate false discovery rates, a later analysis permuted the HLA or CMV assignments 20 times. A later analysis grouped co-occurring TCRs with DBSCAN, adding TCRdist sequence similarity when clustering within HLA-allele-positive subsets. For co-occurrence clustering, repertoires with fewer than 30,000 or more than 120,000 public chains were excluded, along with a handful of repertoires with anomalous nucleotide sharing. TCRdb mirrors the immuneACCESS table, restricted to in-frame sequences. Some clones are absent from its copies; in checked studies, under half trace to an unresolved V gene, and the reason for the others is unknown. Clone size and the V and J calls come from that table; the DNA yielded D and trimming. This sample comprises 210,000 or so clones, roughly four fifths of them detected only once. In total, the top ten clones hold approximately 2% of the sample.

What the research found in general, with its limitations: In the study, roughly 160 TCR beta chains were listed as associated with cytomegalovirus. Assigning TCR associations to individual alleles was difficult when HLA alleles, especially DR and DQ, strongly co-occurred. Presence/absence analyses assumed roughly uniform sequencing depth across donors, an assumption that may not hold. In an earlier analysis of approximately 600 of the donors, most TCR beta V segments were observed in productive rearrangements about 87% or about 30% of the time, broadly matching IMGT annotations. Immune exposure information for the cohort was limited to CMV serostatus. A later analysis found that TCR association rates varied across HLA loci, with DRB1 alleles showing the most associated TCRs and HLA-C alleles the fewest. Because HLA typing was missing for some donors at each locus, association tests included only the typed subset. Most TCR sequences were seen in very few donors, while some public TCRs were found in many individuals. In a later analysis, several top co-occurrence clusters were reported to appear linked to parvovirus B19, influenza, CMV and Epstein-Barr virus. The classifier was reported to diagnose cytomegalovirus status with high specificity and sensitivity in both the original and validation cohorts. A later analysis found that HLA-associated TCR beta chains were more clonally expanded and had lower generation probabilities than equally common non-associated chains. Linkage disequilibrium might explain the correlated functional status among segregating V segments, but an unknown experimental factor could not be ruled out. The 87-base-pair reads could not distinguish some IMGT-functional V segments, including TRBV6-2 and TRBV6-3, so those segments were excluded. A further reported finding was that TCR beta sequences accurately predicted the HLA-A and HLA-B alleles for most subjects in the first cohort. A later genetic analysis reported fewer N-insertions in productive TCRs among donors in an Asian-associated ancestry cluster than the approximately 670-donor mean. Because counts were too low, about 17 rarely observed V segments, including chromosome 9 orphons, were excluded from the earlier analysis of about 500 of the donors. It was suggested by the authors that the approach could potentially be generalized to other disease states and immunological phenotypes. A few of the identified cytomegalovirus-associated TCR beta chains were confirmed in vitro to be specific for cytomegalovirus antigens. In this cohort, only TCR beta chains were sequenced, and detectable features were limited by the absence of alpha or paired-chain data. In a later analysis, 16,951 TCR beta sequences were associated with specific HLA alleles at a false discovery rate of 0.05. In a later analysis, most CMV-associated TCR beta chains were found to appear HLA-restricted, with HLA associations seemingly driven largely by CMV exposure. In a later genetic analysis, a missense DCLRE1C variant was associated with V-gene and J-gene trimming of TCR beta chains, and the association was replicated in an independent cohort. A group of highly shared sequence variants was considered likely to be a technical artifact of the sequencing pipeline.

Reading the germline V gene (reference sequence) gives CDR1 GTSNPN and CDR2 SVGIG. There are 14 amino acids in the CDR3, from cysteine to phenylalanine inclusive. The read is trimmed to its CDR3 DNA, 42 bases read in frame from base 1. The junction carries 11 bases between V and J, which are trimmed by 5 bases and 0 bases respectively. The cohort consisted of approximately 670 healthy bone marrow donors. All cohort members were sampled while nominally healthy, although unrecorded immune exposures were likely present. The donor tested CMV seropositive and was one of the 289 seropositive cohort members. A peripheral blood sample was collected from each donor, and TCR beta sequencing was performed on peripheral blood mononuclear cells. The Qiagen DNeasy Blood Extraction Kit was used to extract genomic DNA from the blood cell samples. Points on this clone: Its target antigen remains unknown. No much larger clone exists at a distance of one base, and base qualities are not known.

Sequencing was done on a sample of PBMCs. Rearrangement joined TRBV30 to TRBJ1-3; the D segment cannot be called with confidence. The TCR originated in a woman younger than 45 in good health and CMV-seropositive. The CDR3: CAWARLPSGNTIYF. The DNA sequence reads TGTGCCTGGGCCCGACTCCCCTCTGGAAACACCATATATTTT. Joined to the reference TRBV30 and TRBJ1-3 proteins, this CDR3 gives the full variable domain: SQTIHQWPATLVQPVGSPLSLECTVEGTSNPNLYWYRQAAGRGLQLLFYSVGIGQISSEVPQNLSASRPQDRQFILSSKKLLLSDSGFYLCAWARLPSGNTIYFGEGSWLTVV.